The rows below give T cell receptor beta chains drawn from one sample of a study of beta chain features in type 1 diabetes. Clones were sequenced by immunoSEQ multiplex PCR, and TCRdb holds only the in-frame ones, with some missing. The table has 110,000 to 150,000 clones, around 8.7% seen once. The sample comprised central memory CD4+ T cells from blood. The receptor set was obtained from a man between 18 and 29 years old in good health. CDR3s include the opening cysteine and the closing phenylalanine or tryptophan. A D gene is named only where the DNA matches it firmly. Expanded clones are given a class, and other clones once, few, many or no size at all.

length	size	V	D	J	CDR3	DNA
13	few	TRBV11-3	-	TRBJ2-6	CASSLQGANVLTF	TGTGCCAGCAGCTTACAGGGGGCCAACGTCCTGACTTTC
16	few	TRBV28	-	TRBJ1-2	CASSLGNGERIAGYTF	TGTGCCAGCAGTTTGGGTAACGGGGAAAGGATAGCTGGCTACACCTTC
14	few	TRBV11-2	-	TRBJ1-2	CASSLAGSNYGYTF	TGTGCCAGCAGCTTAGCAGGGTCGAACTATGGCTACACCTTC
15	-	TRBV10-3	TRBD2	TRBJ2-2	CAISESGGITGELFF	TGTGCCATCAGTGAGTCCGGGGGGATCACCGGGGAGCTGTTTTTT
13	-	TRBV7-2	-	TRBJ2-7	CASSLNLGYEQYF	TGTGCCAGCAGCCTCAACCTCGGCTACGAGCAGTACTTC
13	-	TRBV6-6	TRBD1	TRBJ2-3	CAISDREADTQYF	TGTGCCATCAGTGACAGGGAAGCAGATACGCAGTATTTT
17	few	TRBV10-3	-	TRBJ1-5	CAISERQGIGSNQPQHF	TGTGCCATCAGTGAAAGGCAGGGGATTGGGAGCAATCAGCCCCAGCATTTT
13	-	TRBV7-3	-	TRBJ2-5	CASSSTNQETQYF	TGTGCCAGCAGCTCGACAAATCAAGAGACCCAGTACTTC
12	-	TRBV19	-	TRBJ2-1	CASSIWGGEQFF	TGTGCCAGTAGTATTTGGGGAGGTGAGCAGTTCTTC
17	-	TRBV18	TRBD2	TRBJ2-1	CASSPPGGGQSYNEQFF	TGTGCCAGCTCACCTCCCGGGGGAGGGCAGTCCTACAATGAGCAGTTCTTC